The clone carrying this T cell receptor (beta chain) has only a few counts. Its target is unknown. TCRdb reprocessed the 5' RACE reads via MiXCR and lists one record per CDR3 protein. The sample records 550,000 to 700,000 distinct CDR3 sequences, roughly 9.5% being singletons. This entry belongs to a study of identical twins. Study observations and caveats: There is a chance that invariant MAIT and iNKT cells partially muddied zero-insertion analyses. Clonotypes of the beta chain that were abundant in cord blood carried fewer insertions (memory repertoires showed none). Twin pairs had excess sharing that was weaker in beta out-of-frame sequences. Models underestimated how often monozygotic twins shared out-of-frame TCR alpha.

Germline V gene lookup returns CDR1 KGHDR and CDR2 SFDVKD. Trimming took off 4 bases at V and 5 bases at J, with 11 bases between the two ends. This CDR3 spans 14 amino acids. In addition, the sample was reused for a study of yellow fever vaccine responses in identical twins.

The sample comprised PBMCs. The source is a woman younger than 30 in good health. The chain links TRBV24-1 to TRBJ1-5; unclear D gene. This chain's CDR3 is CATSDPGSDQPQHF. Here the CDR3 DNA reads TGTGCCACCAGTGACCCTGGGTCAGATCAGCCCCAGCATTTT.